Below are 11 T cell receptor beta chains sequenced from a single sample in a study of TIL therapy for anti-PD-1-resistant metastatic lung cancer. Sample time point: pre-treatment sample, taken before nivolumab and TIL therapy. This was the immunoSEQ v3 assay. The assay was immunoSEQ multiplex PCR, and TCRdb's table has in-frame clones only and misses some. The repertoire holds tens of thousands of clones, with approximately 83% as singletons. Sequenced here: blood, sampled at baseline. The source of these receptors is a person aged 30 to 80 with non-small cell lung cancer.

The V and J genes are TRBV28 and TRBJ2-7, with 8 bases lining up with TRBD2. CDR1 and CDR2 (germline): MDHEN, SYDVKM. Trimming cost V 7 bases and J 1 base; bases outside gene matches: 6. CDR3 length: 14 residues. CDR3 in DNA: TGTGCCAGCACGGCAGCGGGAGAGTCCTACGAGCAGTACTTC. It encodes CASTAAGESYEQYF. Supplemented by reference TRBV28 and TRBJ2-7, the full variable domain reads DVKVTQSSRYLVKRTGEKVFLECVQDMDHENMFWYRQDPGLGLRLIYFSYDVKMKEKGDIPEGYSVSREKKERFSLILESASTNQTSMYLCASTAAGESYEQYFGPGTRLTVT.

V usage is TRBV10-3 and J usage is TRBJ1-4, with D possibly TRBD1 on 5 matching bases. Per the germline V gene, CDR1 is ENHRY and CDR2 is SYGVKD. Between the trimmed V and J ends, which lost 2 bases and 7 bases, there was a span of 17 bases. This CDR3 is built from 16 residues. CDR3 nucleotides: TGTGCCATCAGTGAGGGGGGTGCTAGAGGAGGTGAAAAACTGTTTTTT. Translating it yields CAISEGGARGGEKLFF.

This rearrangement joins TRBV27 to TRBJ1-2, with D uncertain. Trimming took 4 bases from V and 8 from J, leaving 8 bases between them. In germline, CDR1 is MNHEY, CDR2 SMNVEV (reference sequence). CDR3 length equals 11 residues. The CDR3 here is CASSSGNGYTF. The CDR3 DNA sequence: TGTGCCAGCAGTTCCGGGAACGGCTACACCTTC.

This clone was counted once. The chain uses TRBV30 and TRBJ2-5, with TRBD2 matching 8 bases. Germline V gene data show CDR1 as GTSNPN and CDR2 as SVGIG (reference sequence). V was pared by 3 bases and J by 5 bases, with 5 bases of the junction left unmatched. The CDR3 extends over 13 amino acids. This CDR3 is CAWSSGSVETQYF. The CDR3, as DNA: TGTGCCTGGAGCAGCGGGAGTGTGGAGACCCAGTACTTC.

The chain has TRBV24-1 and TRBJ2-1, with 9 bases identical to TRBD2. V gave up 2 bases and J gave up 3 bases; unmatched junction bases: 10. CDR3 length equals 18 residues. CDR1 and CDR2 (germline): KGHDR, SFDVKD. The CDR3 DNA reads as TGTGCCACCAGTGATTCCCCGGGGCTAGCGGGACTCTACAATGAGCAGTTCTTC. Its protein product is CATSDSPGLAGLYNEQFF.

The chain recombines TRBV28 with TRBJ1-2; D remains unclear. Trimming pared 7 bases from V and 4 bases from J, leaving 13 bases between. The CDR3 covers 13 residues. Germline V CDR1 and CDR2: MDHEN, SYDVKM. CDR3 sequence (DNA): TGTGCCAGCACTTTCAGCCCCTTCTATGGCTACACCTTC. This gives the protein CASTFSPFYGYTF.

The chain joins TRBV29-1 to TRBJ2-7; D possibly corresponds to TRBD1 (5 bases). CDR1 is SQVTM, CDR2 ANQGSEA, per germline. The CDR3 extends over 14 amino acids. V was clipped by 4 bases and J by 2 bases, with 15 bases between them. Written as DNA, the CDR3 is TGCAGCGTTGTGGAGAGGACACACCCCTACGAGCAGTACTTC. Protein: CSVVERTHPYEQYF.

The CDR3 reads CASSGDRGGGGAQYF. DNA for the CDR3: TGTGCCAGCAGTGGGGACAGGGGAGGCGGGGGCGCGCAGTATTTT. The rearrangement uses TRBV2 and TRBJ2-3; 10 nucleotides line up with TRBD1. The V gene's germline CDR1 is SNHLY and CDR2 FYNNEI. The CDR3 extends over 15 amino acids. Germline trimming cut 4 bases from V and 10 bases from J; bases unmatched to any gene: 11.

The rearrangement uses TRBV27 and TRBJ2-4; D may correspond to TRBD1 or TRBD2 (6 bases each). CDR3 size: 15 residues. Trimming pared 5 bases from V and 6 bases from J, leaving 17 bases between. Per germline, CDR1 MNHEY and CDR2 SMNVEV (reference sequence). CDR3 sequence reads: CASSPIGGQVNIQYF. CDR3 nucleotides: TGTGCCAGCAGTCCGATTGGGGGGCAGGTAAACATTCAGTACTTC.

The CDR3 region has the DNA TGTGCCAGCAGCCTCGGGGGTGGAAAACAGCCCCAGCATTTT. Translated: CASSLGGGKQPQHF. The genes are TRBV28 and TRBJ1-5; D is possibly TRBD1 (5 bases). Trimming left V 6 bases short and J 7 bases short, with 16 bases between. The CDR3 loop spans 14 amino acids. Germline values: CDR1 MDHEN, CDR2 SYDVKM.

This chain connects TRBV7-3 to TRBJ2-7; 9 bases agree with TRBD2. Per germline, CDR1 SGHTA and CDR2 FQGTGA. The CDR3 spans 15 residues. With V trimmed by 1 base and J by 3 bases, 4 bases remained unmatched. CDR3 DNA: TGTGCCAGCAGCTTAATAGCGGGAGAAGTCTACGAGCAGTACTTC. This codes for CASSLIAGEVYEQYF.